This TCR beta chain was sequenced in a study of PD-1 blockade in classical Hodgkin lymphoma. Whole-study results and caveats: Repertoires differed for reasons still undefined, possibly disease activity or prior therapy. The study found complete responders had baseline diversity similar to newly diagnosed patients.

In regard to this clone: As yet, its antigen is unknown.

Every patient relapsed after autologous stem cell transplantation, and brentuximab vedotin exposure varied. V lost 1 base and J 7 bases, leaving 10 bases between the germline ends. CDR3 length: 13 amino acids. Germline CDR1 PRHDT, CDR2 FYEKMQ (reference sequence). Libraries were prepared by immunoSEQ multiplex PCR; TCRdb keeps only in-frame clonotypes and omits some of them. This table holds some 95,000 clones, 89% found once. The TCR originated in a human donor with classical Hodgkin lymphoma. This chain uses TRBV13 with TRBJ2-5; a weak D match, TRBD2 (5 bases). The source material was peripheral blood mononuclear cells (PBMCs), sampled before the second cycle of nivolumab. CDR3 sequence (DNA): TGTGCCAGCAGCTTAGACGGGATCGGGACCCAGTACTTC. It is translated as CASSLDGIGTQYF. The complete variable domain, with remaining parts taken from reference TRBV13 and TRBJ2-5, reads AAGVIQSPRHLIKEKRETATLKCYPIPRHDTVYWYQQGPGQDPQFLISFYEKMQSDKGSIPDRFSAQQFSDYHSELNMSSLELGDSALYFCASSLDGIGTQYFGPGTRLLVL.